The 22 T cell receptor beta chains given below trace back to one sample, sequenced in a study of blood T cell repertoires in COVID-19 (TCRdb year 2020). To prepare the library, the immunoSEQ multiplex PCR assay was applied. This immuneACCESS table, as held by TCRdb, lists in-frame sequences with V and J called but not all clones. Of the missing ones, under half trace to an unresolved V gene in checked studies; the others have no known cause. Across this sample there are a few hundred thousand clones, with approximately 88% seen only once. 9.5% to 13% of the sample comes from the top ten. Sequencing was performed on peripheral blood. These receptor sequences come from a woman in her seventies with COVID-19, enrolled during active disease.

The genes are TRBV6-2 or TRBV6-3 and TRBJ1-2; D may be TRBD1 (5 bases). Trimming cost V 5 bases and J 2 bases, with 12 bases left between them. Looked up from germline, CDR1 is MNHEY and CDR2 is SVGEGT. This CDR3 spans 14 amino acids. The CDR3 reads CASSRMTANYGYTF. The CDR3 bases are TGTGCCAGCAGTCGCATGACAGCCAACTATGGCTACACCTTC.

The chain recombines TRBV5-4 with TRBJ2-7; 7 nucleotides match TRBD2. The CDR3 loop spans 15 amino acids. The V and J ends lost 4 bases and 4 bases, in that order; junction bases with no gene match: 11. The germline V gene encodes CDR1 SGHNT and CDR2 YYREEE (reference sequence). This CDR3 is CASSPEAGVVYEQYF. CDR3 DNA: TGTGCCAGCAGCCCCGAGGCGGGAGTCGTATACGAGCAGTACTTC. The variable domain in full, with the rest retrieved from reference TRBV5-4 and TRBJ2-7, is ETGVTQSPTHLIKTRGQQVTLRCSSQSGHNTVSWYQQALGQGPQFIFQYYREEENGRGNFPPRFSGLQFPNYSSELNVNALELDDSALYLCASSPEAGVVYEQYFGPGTRLTVT.

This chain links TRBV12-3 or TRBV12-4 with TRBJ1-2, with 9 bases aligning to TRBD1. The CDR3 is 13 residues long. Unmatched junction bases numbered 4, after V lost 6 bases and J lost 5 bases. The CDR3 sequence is CASSLQGAYGYTF. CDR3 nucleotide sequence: TGTGCCAGCAGCCTACAGGGGGCTTATGGCTACACCTTC.

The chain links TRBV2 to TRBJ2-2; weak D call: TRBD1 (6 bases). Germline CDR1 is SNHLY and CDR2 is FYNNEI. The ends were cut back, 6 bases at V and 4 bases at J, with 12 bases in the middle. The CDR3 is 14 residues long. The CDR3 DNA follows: TGTGCCAGCAGCGACGGGACAATCACCGGGGAGCTGTTTTTT. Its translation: CASSDGTITGELFF.

The CDR3 DNA follows: TGTGCCAGCAGTCCAGGGAGCGGGAGTAGGTACAATGAGCAGTTCTTC. Its protein is CASSPGSGSRYNEQFF. This chain links TRBV7-2 with TRBJ2-1; 8 positions agree with TRBD2. The CDR3 has 16 amino acids. CDR1 is SGHTA and CDR2 is FQGNSA in the germline V gene. The V segment lost 6 bases and the J segment 4 bases; nucleotides outside the gene matches: 11.

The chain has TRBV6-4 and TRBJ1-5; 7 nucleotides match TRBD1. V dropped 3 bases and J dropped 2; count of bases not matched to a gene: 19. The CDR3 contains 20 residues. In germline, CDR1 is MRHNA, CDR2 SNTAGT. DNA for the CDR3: TGTGCCAGCAGTGAACCTCCCAGACAGGGAATGGAGGGGGGCAATCAGCCCCAGCATTTT. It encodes CASSEPPRQGMEGGNQPQHF.

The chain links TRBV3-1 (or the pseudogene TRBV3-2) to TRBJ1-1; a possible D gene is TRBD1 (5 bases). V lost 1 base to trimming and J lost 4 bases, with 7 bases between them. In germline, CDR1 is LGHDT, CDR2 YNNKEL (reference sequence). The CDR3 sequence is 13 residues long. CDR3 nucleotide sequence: TGTGCCAGCAGCCAAGCAGGGTTCACTGAAGCTTTCTTT. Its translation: CASSQAGFTEAFF.

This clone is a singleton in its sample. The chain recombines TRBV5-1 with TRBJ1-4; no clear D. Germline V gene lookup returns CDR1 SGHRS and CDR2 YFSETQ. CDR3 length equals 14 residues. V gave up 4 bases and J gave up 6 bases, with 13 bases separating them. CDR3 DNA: TGCGCCAGCAGCCAGGATCTGATAGATGAAAAACTGTTTTTT. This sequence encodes CASSQDLIDEKLFF.

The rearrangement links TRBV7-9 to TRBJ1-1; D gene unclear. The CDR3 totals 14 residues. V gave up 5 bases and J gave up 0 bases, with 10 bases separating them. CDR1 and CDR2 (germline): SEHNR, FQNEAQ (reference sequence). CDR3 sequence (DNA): TGTGCCAGCAGCACGGGTTTTTTGAACACTGAAGCTTTCTTT. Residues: CASSTGFLNTEAFF.

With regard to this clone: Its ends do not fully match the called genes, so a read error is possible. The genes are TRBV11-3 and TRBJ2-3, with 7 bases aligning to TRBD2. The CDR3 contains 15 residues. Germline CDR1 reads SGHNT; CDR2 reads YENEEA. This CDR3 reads CASSFVASGSETQYF. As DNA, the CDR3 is TGTGCCAGCAGCTTTGTGGCTAGCGGATCAGAGACGCAGTATTTT.

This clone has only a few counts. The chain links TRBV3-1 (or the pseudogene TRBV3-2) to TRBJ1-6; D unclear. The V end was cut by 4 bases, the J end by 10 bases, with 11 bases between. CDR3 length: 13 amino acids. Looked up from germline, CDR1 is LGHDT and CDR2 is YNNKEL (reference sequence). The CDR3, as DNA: TGTGCCAGCAGCCCACTCTCCAGGTCACCCCTCCACTTT. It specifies CASSPLSRSPLHF.

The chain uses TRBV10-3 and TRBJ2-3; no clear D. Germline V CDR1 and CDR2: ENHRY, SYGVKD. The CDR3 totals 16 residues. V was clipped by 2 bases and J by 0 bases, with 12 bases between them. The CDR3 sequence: CAISESYNPSTDTQYF. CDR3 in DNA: TGTGCCATCAGTGAGAGCTATAACCCTAGCACAGATACGCAGTATTTT.

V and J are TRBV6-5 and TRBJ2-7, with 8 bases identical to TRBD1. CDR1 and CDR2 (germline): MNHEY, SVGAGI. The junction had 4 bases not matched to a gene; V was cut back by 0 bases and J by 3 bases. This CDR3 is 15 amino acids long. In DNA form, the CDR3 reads TGTGCCAGCAGTTACTCACGTACAGGGGGCTACGAGCAGTACTTC. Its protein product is CASSYSRTGGYEQYF.

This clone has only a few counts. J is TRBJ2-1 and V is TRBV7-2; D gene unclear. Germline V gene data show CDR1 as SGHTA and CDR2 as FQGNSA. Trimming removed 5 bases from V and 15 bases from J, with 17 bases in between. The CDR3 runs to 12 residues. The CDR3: CASSRQVSIGFF. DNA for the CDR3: TGTGCCAGCAGCCGTCAGGTTTCGATAGGGTTCTTC. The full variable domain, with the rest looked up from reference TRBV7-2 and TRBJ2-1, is GAGVSQSPSNKVTEKGKDVELRCDPISGHTALYWYRQSLGQGLEFLIYFQGNSAPDKSGLPSDRFSAERTGGSVSTLTIQRTQQEDSAVYLCASSRQVSIGFFGPGTRLTVL.

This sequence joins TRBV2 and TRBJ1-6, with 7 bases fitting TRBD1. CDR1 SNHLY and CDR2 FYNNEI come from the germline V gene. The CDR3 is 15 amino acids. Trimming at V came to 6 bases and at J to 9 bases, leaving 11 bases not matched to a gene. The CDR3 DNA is TGTGCCAGCAGAGTTCCGGGACAGCCGACTTCACCCCTCCACTTT. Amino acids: CASRVPGQPTSPLHF. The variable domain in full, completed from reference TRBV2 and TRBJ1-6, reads EPEVTQTPSHQVTQMGQEVILRCVPISNHLYFYWYRQILGQKVEFLVSFYNNEISEKSEIFDDQFSVERPDGSNFTLKIRSTKLEDSAMYFCASRVPGQPTSPLHFGNGTRLTVT.

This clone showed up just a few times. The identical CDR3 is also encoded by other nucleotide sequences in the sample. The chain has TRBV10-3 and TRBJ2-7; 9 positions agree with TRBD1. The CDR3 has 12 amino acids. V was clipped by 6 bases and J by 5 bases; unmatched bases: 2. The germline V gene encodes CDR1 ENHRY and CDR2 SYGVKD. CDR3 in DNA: TGTGCCATCAGGGACAGGGGCGACGAGCAGTACTTC. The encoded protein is CAIRDRGDEQYF.

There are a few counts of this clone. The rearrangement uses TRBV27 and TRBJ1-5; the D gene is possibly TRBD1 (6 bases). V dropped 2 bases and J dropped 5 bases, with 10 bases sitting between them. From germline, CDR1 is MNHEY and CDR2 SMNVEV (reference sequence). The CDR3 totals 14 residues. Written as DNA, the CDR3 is TGTGCCAGCAGTTTAGGGGGCATGGATCAGCCCCAGCATTTT. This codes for CASSLGGMDQPQHF.

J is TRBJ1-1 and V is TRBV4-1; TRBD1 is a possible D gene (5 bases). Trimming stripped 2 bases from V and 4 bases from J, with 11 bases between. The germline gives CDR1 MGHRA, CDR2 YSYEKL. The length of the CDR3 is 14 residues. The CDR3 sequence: CASSQQGAGTEAFF. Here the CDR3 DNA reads TGCGCCAGCAGCCAACAGGGAGCGGGCACTGAAGCTTTCTTT.

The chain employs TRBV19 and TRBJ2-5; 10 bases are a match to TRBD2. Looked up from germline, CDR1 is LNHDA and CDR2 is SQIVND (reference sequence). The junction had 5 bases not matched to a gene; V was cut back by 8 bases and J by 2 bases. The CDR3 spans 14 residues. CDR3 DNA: TGTGCCAGTTCCTCAGCGGGAGGGCAAGAGACCCAGTACTTC. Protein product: CASSSAGGQETQYF. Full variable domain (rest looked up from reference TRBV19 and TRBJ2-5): DGGITQSPKYLFRKEGQNVTLSCEQNLNHDAMYWYRQDPGQGLRLIYYSQIVNDFQKGDIAEGYSVSREKKESFPLTVTSAQKNPTAFYLCASSSAGGQETQYFGPGTRLLVL.

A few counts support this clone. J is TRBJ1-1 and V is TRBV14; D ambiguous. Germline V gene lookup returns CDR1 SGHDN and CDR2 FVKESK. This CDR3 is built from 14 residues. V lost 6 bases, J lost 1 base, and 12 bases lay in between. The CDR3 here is CASSMYGRNTEAFF. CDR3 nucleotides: TGTGCCAGCAGTATGTACGGGAGGAACACTGAAGCTTTCTTT. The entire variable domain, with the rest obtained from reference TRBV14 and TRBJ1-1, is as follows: EAGVTQFPSHSVIEKGQTVTLRCDPISGHDNLYWYRRVMGKEIKFLLHFVKESKQDESGMPNNRFLAERTGGTYSTLKVQPAELEDSGVYFCASSMYGRNTEAFFGQGTRLTVV.

CDR3 nucleotide sequence: TGTGCCAGCAGCTCACAGAGGGAGCGGGTCTACGAGCAGTACTTC. Protein product: CASSSQRERVYEQYF. The V call is TRBV7-9, the J call TRBJ2-7; possible D gene TRBD2, 6 bases. Germline V gene sequence: CDR1 SEHNR, CDR2 FQNEAQ (reference sequence). V was cut by 4 bases and J by 3 bases, with 16 bases left in between. The CDR3 loop spans 15 amino acids.

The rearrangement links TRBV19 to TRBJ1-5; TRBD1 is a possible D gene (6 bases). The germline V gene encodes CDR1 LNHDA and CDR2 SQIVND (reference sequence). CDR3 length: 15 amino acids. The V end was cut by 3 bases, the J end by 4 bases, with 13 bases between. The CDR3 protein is CASSIWGRENQPQHF. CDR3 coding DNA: TGTGCCAGTAGTATTTGGGGGCGCGAAAATCAGCCCCAGCATTTT.